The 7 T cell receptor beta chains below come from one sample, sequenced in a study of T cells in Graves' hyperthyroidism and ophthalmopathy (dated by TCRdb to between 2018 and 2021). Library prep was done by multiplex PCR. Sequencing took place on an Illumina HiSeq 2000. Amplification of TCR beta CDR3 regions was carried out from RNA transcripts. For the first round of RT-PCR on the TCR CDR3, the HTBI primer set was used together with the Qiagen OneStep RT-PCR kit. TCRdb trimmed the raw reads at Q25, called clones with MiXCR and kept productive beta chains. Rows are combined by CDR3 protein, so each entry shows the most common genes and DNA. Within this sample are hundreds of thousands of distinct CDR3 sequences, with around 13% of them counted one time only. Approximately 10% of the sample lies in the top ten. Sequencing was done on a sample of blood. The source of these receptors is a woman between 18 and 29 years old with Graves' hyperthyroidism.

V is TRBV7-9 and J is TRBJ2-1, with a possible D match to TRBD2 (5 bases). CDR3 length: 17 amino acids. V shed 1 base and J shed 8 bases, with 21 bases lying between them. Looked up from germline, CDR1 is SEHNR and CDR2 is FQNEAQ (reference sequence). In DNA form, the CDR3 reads TGTGCCAGCAGCTTAGTAAGGACTCGAGGTAAACTGGATGAGCAGTTCTTC. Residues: CASSLVRTRGKLDEQFF.

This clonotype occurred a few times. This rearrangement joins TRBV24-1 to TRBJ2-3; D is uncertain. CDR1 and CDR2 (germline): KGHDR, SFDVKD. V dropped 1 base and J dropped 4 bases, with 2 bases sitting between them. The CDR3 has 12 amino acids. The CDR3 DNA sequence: TGTGCCACCAGTGATTTCTCAGATACGCAGTATTTT. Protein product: CATSDFSDTQYF.

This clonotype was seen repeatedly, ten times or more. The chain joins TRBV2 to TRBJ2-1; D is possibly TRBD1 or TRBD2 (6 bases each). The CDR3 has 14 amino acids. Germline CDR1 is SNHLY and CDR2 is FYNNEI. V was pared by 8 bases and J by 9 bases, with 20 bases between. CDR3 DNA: TGTGCCAGCTTTGGTACCCGGGGGCAAATTGAGCAGTTCTTC. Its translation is CASFGTRGQIEQFF.

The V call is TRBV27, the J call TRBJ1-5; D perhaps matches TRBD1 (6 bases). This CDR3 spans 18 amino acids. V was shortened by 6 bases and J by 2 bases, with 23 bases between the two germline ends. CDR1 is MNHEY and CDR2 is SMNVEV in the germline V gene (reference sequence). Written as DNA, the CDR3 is TGTGCCAGCAGCCCCTCCGGTTGGGGGGGCGGGGGCAATCAGCCCCAGCATTTT. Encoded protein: CASSPSGWGGGGNQPQHF.

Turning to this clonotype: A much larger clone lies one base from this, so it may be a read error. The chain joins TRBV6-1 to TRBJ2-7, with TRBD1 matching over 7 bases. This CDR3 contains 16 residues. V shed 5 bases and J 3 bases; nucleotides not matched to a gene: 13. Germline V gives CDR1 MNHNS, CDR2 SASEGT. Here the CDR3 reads CASSPSGPGQSYEQYF. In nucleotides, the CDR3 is TGTGCCAGCAGTCCCAGCGGCCCGGGACAGAGCTACGAGCAGTACTTC.

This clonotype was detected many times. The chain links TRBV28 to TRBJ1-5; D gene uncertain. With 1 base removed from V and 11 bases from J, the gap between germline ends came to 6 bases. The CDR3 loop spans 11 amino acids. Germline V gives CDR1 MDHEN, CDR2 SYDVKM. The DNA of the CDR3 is TGTGCCAGCAGTTTATCTGGGACCCAGCATTTT. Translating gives CASSLSGTQHF.

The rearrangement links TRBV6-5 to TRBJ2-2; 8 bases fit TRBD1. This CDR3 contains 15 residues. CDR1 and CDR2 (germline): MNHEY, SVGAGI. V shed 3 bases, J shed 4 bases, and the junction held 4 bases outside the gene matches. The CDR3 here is CASSYQGASTGELFF. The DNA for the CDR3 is TGTGCCAGCAGTTATCAGGGGGCGAGCACCGGGGAGCTGTTTTTT.